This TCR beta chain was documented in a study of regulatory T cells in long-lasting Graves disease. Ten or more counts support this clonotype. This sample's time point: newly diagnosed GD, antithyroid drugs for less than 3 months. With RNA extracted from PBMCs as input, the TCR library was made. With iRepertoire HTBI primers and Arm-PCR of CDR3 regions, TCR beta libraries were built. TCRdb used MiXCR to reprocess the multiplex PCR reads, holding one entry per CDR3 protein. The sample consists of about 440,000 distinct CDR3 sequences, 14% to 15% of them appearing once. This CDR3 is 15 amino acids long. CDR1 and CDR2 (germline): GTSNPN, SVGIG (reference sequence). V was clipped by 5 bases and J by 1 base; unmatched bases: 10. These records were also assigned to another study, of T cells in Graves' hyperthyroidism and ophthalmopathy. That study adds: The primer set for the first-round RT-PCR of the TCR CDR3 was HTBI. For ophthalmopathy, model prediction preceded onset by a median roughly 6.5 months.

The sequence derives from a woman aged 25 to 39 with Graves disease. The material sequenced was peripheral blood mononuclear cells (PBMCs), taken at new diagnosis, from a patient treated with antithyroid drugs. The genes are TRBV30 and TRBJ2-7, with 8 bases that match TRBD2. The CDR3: CAWASWGGRSYEQYF. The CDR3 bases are TGTGCCTGGGCGAGCTGGGGCGGGAGGTCCTACGAGCAGTACTTC.